Sequencing of this TCR beta chain was carried out in a study of patients and donors after allogeneic stem cell transplantation (TCRdb year 2020). About this clonotype itself: Its antigen is still unknown. Base qualities are not provided; no much larger clone lies one nucleotide away.

CDR1 and CDR2 (LNHDA, SQIVND) derive from the germline V gene (reference sequence). V is cut by 3 bases and J by 0 bases, and the space between the germline ends is 6 bases. The CDR3 covers 14 residues, taking in both the cysteine and the phenylalanine. Only the CDR3 part of the read is kept: 42 bases, read in frame from the first base. The method was RT-PCR. The data were produced on a NextSeq 550. The raw public reads went through TCRdb reprocessing: fastp at Q25, MiXCR clone calling, in-frame beta chains kept. Identical CDR3 protein sequences are pooled into one entry, listed with their most common genes and DNA. A total of around 160,000 distinct CDR3 sequences appear in this sample, 30% of them only once. The top ten hold 3.2% of the sample.

The sequenced material came from blood, either unsorted or a sorted T cell fraction (not recorded which). This TCR derives from a human donor who was either an allogeneic HSCT recipient or a stem cell or donor lymphocyte infusion donor (not recorded which). It is not recorded whose cells these are; they may come from a transplant donor. The rearrangement combines TRBV19 with TRBJ2-1; the D gene is tentatively TRBD1 or TRBD2, each matching 5 bases. The CDR3 region has the sequence CASSMGDSYNEQFF. The nucleotides read TGTGCCAGTAGTATGGGGGACTCCTACAATGAGCAGTTCTTC.